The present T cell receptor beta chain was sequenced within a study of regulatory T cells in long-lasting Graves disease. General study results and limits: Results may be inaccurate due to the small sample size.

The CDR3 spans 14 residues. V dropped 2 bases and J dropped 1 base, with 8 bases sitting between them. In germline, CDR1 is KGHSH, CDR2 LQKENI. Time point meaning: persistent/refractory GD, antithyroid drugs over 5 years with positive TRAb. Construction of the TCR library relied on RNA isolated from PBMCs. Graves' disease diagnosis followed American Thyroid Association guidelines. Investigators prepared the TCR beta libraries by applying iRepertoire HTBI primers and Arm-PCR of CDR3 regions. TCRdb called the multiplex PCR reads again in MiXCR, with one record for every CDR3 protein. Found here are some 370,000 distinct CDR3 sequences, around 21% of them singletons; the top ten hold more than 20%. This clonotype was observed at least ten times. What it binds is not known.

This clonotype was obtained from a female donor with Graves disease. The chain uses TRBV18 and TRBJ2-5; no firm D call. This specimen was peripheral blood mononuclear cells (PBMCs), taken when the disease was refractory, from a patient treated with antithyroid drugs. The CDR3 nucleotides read TGTGCCAGCTCACCAAGCCCAGCCCAAGAGACCCAGTACTTC. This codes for CASSPSPAQETQYF.